Included here is one T cell receptor (beta chain) sequence, with context. Sequencing used immunoSEQ multiplex PCR; TCRdb keeps in-frame clones, though not all of them. The sample has 250,000 to 300,000 clones; about 88% are singletons. The junction had 10 bases not matched to a gene; V was cut back by 5 bases and J by 8 bases. The germline CDR1 and CDR2 sequences are SGHTA and FQGNSA. The CDR3 is 16 amino acids. These data come from a study of blood T cell repertoires in COVID-19. This clonotype was obtained from an older woman in a cohort exposed to, infected with or recovered from COVID-19 (not recorded which). J is TRBJ2-1 and V is TRBV7-2; 12 nucleotides match TRBD2. The sample taken for sequencing was PBMCs or T cells enriched from blood (not recorded which). CDR3 in amino acids: CASSPRTSGRRHEQFF. DNA of the CDR3: TGTGCCAGCAGCCCACGAACTAGCGGGAGGAGGCATGAGCAGTTCTTC.